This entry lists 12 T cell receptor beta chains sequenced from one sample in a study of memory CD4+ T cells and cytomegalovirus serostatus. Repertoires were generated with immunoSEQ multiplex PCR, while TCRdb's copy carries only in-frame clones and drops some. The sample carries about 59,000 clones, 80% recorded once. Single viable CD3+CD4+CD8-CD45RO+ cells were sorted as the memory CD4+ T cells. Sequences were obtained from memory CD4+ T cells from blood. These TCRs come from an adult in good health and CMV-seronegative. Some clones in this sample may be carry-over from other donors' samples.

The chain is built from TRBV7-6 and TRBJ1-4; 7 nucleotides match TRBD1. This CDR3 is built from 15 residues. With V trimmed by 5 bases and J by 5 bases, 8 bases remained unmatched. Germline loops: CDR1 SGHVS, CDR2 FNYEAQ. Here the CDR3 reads CASSVRQGPNEKLFF. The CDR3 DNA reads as TGTGCCAGCAGCGTCAGACAGGGCCCAAATGAAAAACTGTTTTTT.

CDR3 nucleotides: TGTGCCAGCAGTTTATTTCAGGGGATCACTGAAGCTTTCTTT. It is translated as CASSLFQGITEAFF. The chain combines TRBV28 with TRBJ1-1; a possible D gene is TRBD1 (6 bases). Looked up from germline, CDR1 is MDHEN and CDR2 is SYDVKM. The V and J ends lost 1 base and 4 bases respectively, with 10 bases between them. This CDR3 is built from 14 residues.

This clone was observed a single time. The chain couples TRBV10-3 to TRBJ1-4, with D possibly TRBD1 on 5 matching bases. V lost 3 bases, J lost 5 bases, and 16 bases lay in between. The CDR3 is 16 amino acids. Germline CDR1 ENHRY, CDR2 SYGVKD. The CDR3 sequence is CAISDPRSGQNEKLFF. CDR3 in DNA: TGTGCCATCAGTGACCCTCGGTCGGGGCAGAATGAAAAACTGTTTTTT.

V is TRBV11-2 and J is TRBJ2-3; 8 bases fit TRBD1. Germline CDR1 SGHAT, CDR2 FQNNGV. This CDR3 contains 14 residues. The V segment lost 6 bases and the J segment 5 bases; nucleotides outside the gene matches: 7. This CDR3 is CASRSGGAKDTQYF. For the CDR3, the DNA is TGTGCCAGCAGGTCAGGGGGCGCGAAAGATACGCAGTATTTT.

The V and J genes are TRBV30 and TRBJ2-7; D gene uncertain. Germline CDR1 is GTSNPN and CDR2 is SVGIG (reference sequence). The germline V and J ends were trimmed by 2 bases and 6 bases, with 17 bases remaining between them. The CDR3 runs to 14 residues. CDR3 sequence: CAWSKRAPLVEQYF. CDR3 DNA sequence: TGTGCCTGGAGTAAAAGGGCTCCCCTCGTCGAGCAGTACTTC.

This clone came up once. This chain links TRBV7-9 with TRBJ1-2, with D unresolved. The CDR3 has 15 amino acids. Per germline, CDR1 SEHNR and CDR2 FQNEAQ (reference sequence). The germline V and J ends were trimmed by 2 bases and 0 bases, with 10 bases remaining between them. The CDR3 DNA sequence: TGTGCCAGCAGCTTACACGGGATTTCTAACTATGGCTACACCTTC. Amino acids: CASSLHGISNYGYTF.

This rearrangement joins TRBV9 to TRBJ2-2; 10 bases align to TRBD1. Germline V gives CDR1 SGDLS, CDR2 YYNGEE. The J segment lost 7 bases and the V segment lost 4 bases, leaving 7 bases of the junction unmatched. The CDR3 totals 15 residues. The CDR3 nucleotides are TGTGCCAGCAGCCCCCGACAGGGGGCGGGCGGGGAGCTGTTTTTT. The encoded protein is CASSPRQGAGGELFF.

For the CDR3, the DNA is TGTGCCAGCAGCGTAGGCTCGAGCTCCTACAATGAGCAGTTCTTC. This translates into CASSVGSSSYNEQFF. The rearrangement joins TRBV9 to TRBJ2-1, with D unresolved. The germline V gene has CDR1 SGDLS and CDR2 YYNGEE. The CDR3 is 15 residues long. The V and J ends lost 0 bases and 0 bases respectively, with 7 bases between them.

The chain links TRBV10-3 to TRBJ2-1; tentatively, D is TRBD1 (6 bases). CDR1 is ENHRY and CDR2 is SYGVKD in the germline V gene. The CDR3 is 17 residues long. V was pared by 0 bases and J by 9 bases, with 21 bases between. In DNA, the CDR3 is TGTGCCATCAGTGAGTCTCGATTATTCAGGGGATCGGGTGAGCAGTTCTTC. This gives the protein CAISESRLFRGSGEQFF.

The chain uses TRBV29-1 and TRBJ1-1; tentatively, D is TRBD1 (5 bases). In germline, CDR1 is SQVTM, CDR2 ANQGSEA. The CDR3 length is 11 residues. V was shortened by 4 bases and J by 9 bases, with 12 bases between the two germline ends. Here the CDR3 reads CSVGEKGKAFF. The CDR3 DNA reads TGCAGCGTTGGGGAGAAGGGGAAAGCTTTCTTT.

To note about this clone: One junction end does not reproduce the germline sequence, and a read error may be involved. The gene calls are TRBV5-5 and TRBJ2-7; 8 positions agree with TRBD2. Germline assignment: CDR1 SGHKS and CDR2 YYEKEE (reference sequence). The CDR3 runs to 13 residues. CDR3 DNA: TGTGCCAGCACTAAGCGGGAGTCCTCCGAGCAGTACTTC. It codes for CASTKRESSEQYF.

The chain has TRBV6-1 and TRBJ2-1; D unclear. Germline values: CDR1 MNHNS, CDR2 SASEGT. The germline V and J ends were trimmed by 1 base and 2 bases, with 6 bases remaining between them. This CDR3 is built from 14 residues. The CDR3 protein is CASSEEYTYNEQFF. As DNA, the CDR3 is TGTGCCAGCAGTGAAGAATACACCTACAATGAGCAGTTCTTC.